This TCR beta chain stems from a study of T cell responses to AZD1222 COVID-19 vaccine. On this clone: Its antigen is as yet unknown.

The method was immunoSEQ multiplex PCR; TCRdb's version includes in-frame clones alone and lacks a portion of them. The repertoire consists of around 180,000 clones, with roughly 94% occurring once and the leading ten covering about 1.5%. Notes on the study in general: Only after the peak T cell response were repertoires sampled.

The material was peripheral blood, obtained 28 days after the second AZD1222 dose. This sequence originates from an adult who received the AZD1222 COVID-19 vaccine.

The CDR3: CATLQPRGDSRGYGYTF. CDR3 DNA: TGTGCCACCCTCCAACCGCGGGGAGACAGTCGTGGCTATGGCTACACCTTC. This sequence joins TRBV28 and TRBJ1-2; a weak D match, TRBD1 (5 bases). Trimming left V 10 bases short and J 4 bases short, with 28 bases between. Per germline, CDR1 MDHEN and CDR2 SYDVKM. This CDR3 has 17 amino acids.